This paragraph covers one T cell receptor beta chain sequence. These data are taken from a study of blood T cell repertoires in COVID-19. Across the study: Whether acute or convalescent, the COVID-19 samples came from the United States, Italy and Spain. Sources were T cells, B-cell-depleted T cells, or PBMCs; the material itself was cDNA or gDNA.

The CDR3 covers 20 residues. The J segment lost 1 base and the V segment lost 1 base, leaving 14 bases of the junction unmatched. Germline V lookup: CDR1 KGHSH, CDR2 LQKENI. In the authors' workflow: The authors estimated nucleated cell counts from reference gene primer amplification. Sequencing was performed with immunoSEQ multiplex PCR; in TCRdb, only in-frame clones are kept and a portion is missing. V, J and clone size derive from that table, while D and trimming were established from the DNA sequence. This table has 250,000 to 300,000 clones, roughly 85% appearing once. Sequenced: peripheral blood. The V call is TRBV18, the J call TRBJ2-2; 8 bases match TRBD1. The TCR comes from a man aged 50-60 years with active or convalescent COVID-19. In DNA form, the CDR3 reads TGTGCCAGCTCACCACGTTCAACTACAGGGGGTGCGCTGAACACCGGGGAGCTGTTTTTT. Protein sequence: CASSPRSTTGGALNTGELFF.